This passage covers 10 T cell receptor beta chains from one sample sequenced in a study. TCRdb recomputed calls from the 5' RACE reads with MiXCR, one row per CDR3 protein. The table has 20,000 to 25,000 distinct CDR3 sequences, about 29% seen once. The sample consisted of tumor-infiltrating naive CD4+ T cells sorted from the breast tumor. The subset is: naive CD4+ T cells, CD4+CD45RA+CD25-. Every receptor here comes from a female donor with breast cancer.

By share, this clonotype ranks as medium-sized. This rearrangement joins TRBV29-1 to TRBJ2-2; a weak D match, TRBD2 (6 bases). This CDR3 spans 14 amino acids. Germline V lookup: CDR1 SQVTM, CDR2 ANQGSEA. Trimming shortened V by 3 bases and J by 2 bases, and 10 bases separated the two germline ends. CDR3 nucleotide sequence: TGCAGCGTTGATGCGGGGAGAAACACCGGGGAGCTGTTTTTT. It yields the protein CSVDAGRNTGELFF.

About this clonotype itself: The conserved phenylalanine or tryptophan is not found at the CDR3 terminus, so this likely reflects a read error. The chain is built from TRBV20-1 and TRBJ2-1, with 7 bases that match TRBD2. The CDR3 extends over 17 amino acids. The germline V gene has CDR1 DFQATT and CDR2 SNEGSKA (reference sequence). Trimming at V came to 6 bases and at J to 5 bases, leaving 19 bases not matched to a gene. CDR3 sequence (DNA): TGCAGTGCGCCCCTAGCGGATCTCCCCTTGCTGAACAATGAGCAGTTCTCC. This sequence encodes CSAPLADLPLLNNEQFS.

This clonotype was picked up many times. In nucleotides, the CDR3 is TGTGCCAGCAGTGAAGGGTGGGGTAGCAATCAGCCCCAGCATTTT. Protein: CASSEGWGSNQPQHF. V gene TRBV6-1 combines with J gene TRBJ1-5; D is uncertain. This CDR3 contains 15 residues. CDR1 MNHNS and CDR2 SASEGT come from the germline V gene. Between the trimmed V and J ends, which lost 1 base and 0 bases, there was a span of 7 bases.

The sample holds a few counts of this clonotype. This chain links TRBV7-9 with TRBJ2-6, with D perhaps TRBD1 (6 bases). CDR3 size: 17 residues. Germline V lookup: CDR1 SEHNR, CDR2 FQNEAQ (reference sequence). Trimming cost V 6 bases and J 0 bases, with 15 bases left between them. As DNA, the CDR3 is TGTGCCAGCAGACCCTACAGGGCGTCCTCTGGGGCCAACGTCCTGACTTTC. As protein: CASRPYRASSGANVLTF.

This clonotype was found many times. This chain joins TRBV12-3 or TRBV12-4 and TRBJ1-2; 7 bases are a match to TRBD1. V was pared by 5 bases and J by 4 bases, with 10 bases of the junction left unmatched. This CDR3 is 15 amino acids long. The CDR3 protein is CASSLRDSFSYGYTF. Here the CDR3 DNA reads TGTGCCAGCAGTCTACGGGACAGCTTCAGCTATGGCTACACCTTC.

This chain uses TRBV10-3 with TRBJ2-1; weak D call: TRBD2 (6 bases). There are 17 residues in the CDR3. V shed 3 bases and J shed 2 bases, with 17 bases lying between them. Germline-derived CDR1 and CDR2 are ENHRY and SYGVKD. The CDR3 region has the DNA TGTGCCATCAGTGAATCTAACGGGAGTCCTACCTACAATGAGCAGTTCTTC. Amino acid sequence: CAISESNGSPTYNEQFF.

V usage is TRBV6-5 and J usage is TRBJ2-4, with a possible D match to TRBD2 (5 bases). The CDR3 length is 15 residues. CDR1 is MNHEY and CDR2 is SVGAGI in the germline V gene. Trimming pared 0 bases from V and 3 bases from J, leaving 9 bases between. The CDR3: CASSYSDGDKNIQYF. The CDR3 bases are TGTGCCAGCAGTTACTCGGACGGGGACAAAAACATTCAGTACTTC.

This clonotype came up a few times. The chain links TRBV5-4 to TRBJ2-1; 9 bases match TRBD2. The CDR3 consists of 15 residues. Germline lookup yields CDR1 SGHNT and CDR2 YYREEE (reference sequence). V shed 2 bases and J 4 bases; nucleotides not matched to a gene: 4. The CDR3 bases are TGTGCCAGCAGCTTCCGACTAGCGGTGTACAATGAGCAGTTCTTC. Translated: CASSFRLAVYNEQFF.

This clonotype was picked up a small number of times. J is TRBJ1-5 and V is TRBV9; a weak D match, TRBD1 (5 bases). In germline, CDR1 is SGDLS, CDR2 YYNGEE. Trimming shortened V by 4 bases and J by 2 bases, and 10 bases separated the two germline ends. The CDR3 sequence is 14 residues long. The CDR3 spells CASSSGGGNQPQHF. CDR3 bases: TGTGCCAGCAGCTCGGGGGGGGGCAATCAGCCCCAGCATTTT.

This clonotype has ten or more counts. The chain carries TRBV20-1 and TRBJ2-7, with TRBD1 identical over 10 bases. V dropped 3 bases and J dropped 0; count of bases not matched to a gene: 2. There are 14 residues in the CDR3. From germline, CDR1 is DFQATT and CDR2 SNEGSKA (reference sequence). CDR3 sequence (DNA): TGCAGTGCTAGTCGGGACAGGGGCTCCTACGAGCAGTACTTC. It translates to CSASRDRGSYEQYF.